Listed below are T cell receptor beta chains from one sample, sequenced in a study of cytomegalovirus exposure and HLA in healthy donors. Measured with immunoSEQ multiplex PCR; TCRdb has only the in-frame clones, and not every one. This table has around 97,000 clones, roughly 66% appearing once. Sequenced sample: PBMCs. These receptors were collected from a woman in her forties or fifties in good health and CMV-seronegative. Each CDR3 is given with its conserved first and last residue. Each record gives: CDR3 length, V gene, J gene, CDR3 protein.

CDR3 length: 14
V gene: TRBV5-1
J gene: TRBJ2-1
CDR3 protein: CASSLGPGGNEQFF

CDR3 length: 17
V gene: TRBV5-7
J gene: TRBJ1-2
CDR3 protein: CASSIRQGRGLYGGYTF

CDR3 length: 14
V gene: TRBV6-5
J gene: TRBJ2-3
CDR3 protein: CASSRGPSTDTQYF

CDR3 length: 15
V gene: TRBV5-8
J gene: TRBJ2-1
CDR3 protein: CASTLQIDRGVEQFF

CDR3 length: 17
V gene: TRBV5-1
J gene: TRBJ2-3
CDR3 protein: CASSSWDSLSSTDTQYF

CDR3 length: 14
V gene: TRBV2
J gene: TRBJ2-3
CDR3 protein: CASSSSGSTDTQYF

CDR3 length: 13
V gene: TRBV4-3
J gene: TRBJ1-5
CDR3 protein: CASSQESGQPQHF

CDR3 length: 15
V gene: TRBV10-3
J gene: TRBJ1-1
CDR3 protein: CAISEPGGRSTEAFF

CDR3 length: 17
V gene: TRBV6-1
J gene: TRBJ1-3
CDR3 protein: CASSESSSTGLGNTIYF

CDR3 length: 15
V gene: TRBV5-8
J gene: TRBJ1-1
CDR3 protein: CASSSLSGTDTEAFF

CDR3 length: 14
V gene: TRBV28
J gene: TRBJ2-7
CDR3 protein: CASSFLGGGYEQYF

CDR3 length: 13
V gene: TRBV27
J gene: TRBJ2-6
CDR3 protein: CASSFAGANVLTF

CDR3 length: 13
V gene: TRBV9
J gene: TRBJ2-2
CDR3 protein: CASSVDLAGELFF

CDR3 length: 15
V gene: TRBV7-9
J gene: TRBJ2-1
CDR3 protein: CASSLLVPPYNEQFF

CDR3 length: 15
V gene: TRBV5-5
J gene: TRBJ2-5
CDR3 protein: CASSLLQKGQETQYF

CDR3 length: 13
V gene: TRBV27
J gene: TRBJ2-5
CDR3 protein: CASSLTGLETQYF

CDR3 length: 14
V gene: TRBV10-1
J gene: TRBJ1-6
CDR3 protein: CASSEGQGAATLHF

CDR3 length: 15
V gene: TRBV7-9
J gene: TRBJ1-4
CDR3 protein: CASSPQFATNEKLFF

CDR3 length: 16
V gene: TRBV7-6
J gene: TRBJ2-2
CDR3 protein: CASSQLSGGETGELFF

CDR3 length: 15
V gene: TRBV28
J gene: TRBJ1-2
CDR3 protein: CASSPPDRANYGYTF

CDR3 length: 14
V gene: TRBV28
J gene: TRBJ2-1
CDR3 protein: CASSFPGGDNEQFF

CDR3 length: 14
V gene: TRBV19
J gene: TRBJ2-3
CDR3 protein: CASSIATATDTQYF

CDR3 length: 14
V gene: TRBV4-1
J gene: TRBJ1-1
CDR3 protein: CASSQDNRGTEAFF

CDR3 length: 13
V gene: TRBV10-3
J gene: TRBJ1-1
CDR3 protein: CAISTGGWTEAFF

CDR3 length: 17
V gene: TRBV7-6
J gene: TRBJ2-3
CDR3 protein: CASSLLTSGGSTDTQYF

CDR3 length: 13
V gene: TRBV6-5
J gene: TRBJ1-5
CDR3 protein: CASSSTGRQPQHF

CDR3 length: 14
V gene: TRBV4-2
J gene: TRBJ2-7
CDR3 protein: CASSLGTGNYEQYF

CDR3 length: 15
V gene: TRBV9
J gene: TRBJ1-3
CDR3 protein: CASSPGGTAGNTIYF

CDR3 length: 15
V gene: TRBV27
J gene: TRBJ2-1
CDR3 protein: CASSFSGGGANEQFF

CDR3 length: 15
V gene: TRBV6-5
J gene: TRBJ2-7
CDR3 protein: CASSYSTAGVYEQYF

CDR3 length: 15
V gene: TRBV7-2
J gene: TRBJ2-2
CDR3 protein: CASSWWVTEAGELFF

CDR3 length: 12
V gene: TRBV7-9
J gene: TRBJ2-1
CDR3 protein: CASSSLTRREFF

CDR3 length: 15
V gene: TRBV5-8
J gene: TRBJ1-1
CDR3 protein: CASSRRDRDRTEAFF

CDR3 length: 14
V gene: TRBV7-9
J gene: TRBJ2-5
CDR3 protein: CASSAGLAQETQYF

CDR3 length: 15
V gene: TRBV7-6
J gene: TRBJ2-3
CDR3 protein: CASSLAGGFTDTQYF

CDR3 length: 17
V gene: TRBV7-8
J gene: TRBJ1-5
CDR3 protein: CASSLAGRGDSNQPQHF

CDR3 length: 14
V gene: TRBV18
J gene: TRBJ2-5
CDR3 protein: CASSPPTGVETQYF

CDR3 length: 14
V gene: TRBV5-1
J gene: TRBJ1-2
CDR3 protein: CASSLDGRTGGYTF

CDR3 length: 15
V gene: TRBV7-8
J gene: TRBJ2-7
CDR3 protein: CASSPLGGDTYEQYF

CDR3 length: 21
V gene: TRBV13
J gene: TRBJ2-3
CDR3 protein: CASSLVGVAGDDRYSTDTQYF

CDR3 length: 13
V gene: TRBV7-2
J gene: TRBJ2-5
CDR3 protein: CASSGGRGETQYF

CDR3 length: 14
V gene: TRBV19
J gene: TRBJ2-6
CDR3 protein: CATSDSSGANVLTF

CDR3 length: 15
V gene: TRBV6-1
J gene: TRBJ2-7
CDR3 protein: CASSEAWGTGWEQYF

CDR3 length: 13
V gene: TRBV27
J gene: TRBJ1-6
CDR3 protein: CASAHRVYSPLHF

CDR3 length: 16
V gene: TRBV18
J gene: TRBJ2-3
CDR3 protein: CASSPTGHPYTDTQYF

CDR3 length: 13
V gene: TRBV28
J gene: TRBJ1-1
CDR3 protein: CASIIGTGWKAFF

CDR3 length: 15
V gene: TRBV6-1
J gene: TRBJ2-3
CDR3 protein: CASSPTGTGTDTQYF

CDR3 length: 13
V gene: TRBV4-3
J gene: TRBJ2-5
CDR3 protein: CASSRGRGETQYF

CDR3 length: 14
V gene: TRBV7-9
J gene: TRBJ2-7
CDR3 protein: CASSQLAGAREQYF

CDR3 length: 15
V gene: TRBV27
J gene: TRBJ1-4
CDR3 protein: CASSLSWSRNEKLFF

CDR3 length: 15
V gene: TRBV2
J gene: TRBJ1-5
CDR3 protein: CASSEAVYSNQPQHF